The clone carrying this TCR beta chain was picked up many times. Its antigen is currently unknown. The data belong to a study of T-cell memory formation after mild COVID-19. Study results and caveats: Memory sampled before infection contained some responding clones, suggesting cross-reactive memory joined. Clonal second-wave expansions that peaked on day 37 had unconfirmed SARS-CoV-2 specificity.

After 5'RACE with constant-segment primers, TCR alpha and TCR beta cDNA libraries carrying sample barcodes and UMIs were obtained. TCRdb passed the 5' RACE reads through MiXCR, listing each CDR3 protein once. This table holds around 470,000 distinct CDR3 sequences, 15% to 25% found once. CDR3 size: 15 residues. From germline, CDR1 is DFQATT and CDR2 SNEGSKA (reference sequence). Trimming cost V 6 bases and J 2 bases; bases outside gene matches: 9. This clonotype originated in an adult woman who had mild COVID-19 (a few samples of this study predate the infection). Cell type and time point are not known. V usage is TRBV20-1 and J usage is TRBJ2-5; 10 nucleotides agree with TRBD2. The specimen was PBMCs or a T cell subset sorted from them (not recorded which). The CDR3 sequence: CSARIGTSDQETQYF. The CDR3 coding sequence is TGCAGTGCGAGGATCGGGACTAGCGATCAAGAGACCCAGTACTTC.